This TCR beta chain was recorded in a study of T cells in women clearing cervical HPV infection. Comments on this clone: Read sequence stops 3 residues before the CDR3 end, and the germline J gene provides the missing end.

Method: immunoSEQ multiplex PCR; TCRdb's copy keeps in-frame clones and lacks some. Recorded for this sample: about 23,000 clones. In germline, CDR1 is LNHDA, CDR2 SQIVND (reference sequence). CDR3 length: 14 amino acids. Trimming removed 8 bases from V and 4 bases from J; junction bases left unmatched: 4. Sequenced sample: blood buffy coat. The TCR comes from a woman between 18 and 70 years old with a cervical HPV16 infection that either progressed to CIN3+ or cleared (not recorded which). The rearrangement links TRBV19 to TRBJ2-1, with 11 bases aligning to TRBD1. CDR3 bases read: TGTGCCAGTTCCGGGACAGGGGGATACAATGAG. Translating it yields CASSGTGGYNE. The complete CDR3 sequence is CASSGTGGYNEQFF.